Detailed here is one T cell receptor (beta chain). Antigen unknown. This sample was taken from a study of T cells after yellow fever vaccination. Study findings and constraints: Booster samples showed a return of most primary-vaccination clones (about 96% CD4, roughly 85% CD8). Shared CD4/CD8 clonotypes were a small share, likely from convergent recombination.

Deletions cut 6 bases from V and 0 bases from J, with 24 bases between. CDR1 is KGHSH, CDR2 LQKENI, per germline. This CDR3 is 19 amino acids long. Universal primer sites and UMIs were introduced during 5'RACE template-switching synthesis of TCR cDNA. One entry per CDR3 protein, called by TCRdb with MiXCR from the 5' RACE reads. The data show roughly 250,000 distinct CDR3 sequences, with 10% to 15% seen just once and roughly 0.5% held by the top ten. The source material was CD4+ T cells sorted from PBMCs, sampled 45 days after the yellow fever booster vaccination. This clonotype was obtained from a man aged 30 to 39 who received the YFV17D yellow fever vaccine. The chain recombines TRBV18 with TRBJ2-1, with D tentatively TRBD2 (6 bases). CDR3 nucleotide sequence: TGTGCCAGCTCTTCAATGGCTAGCGCAGATCGGGGCTCCTACAATGAGCAGTTCTTC. Translation: CASSSMASADRGSYNEQFF.